This T cell receptor beta chain was sequenced during a study of early T cells in non-severe SARS-CoV-2 infection. This clonotype was picked up many times. Trimming at V came to 5 bases and at J to 7 bases, leaving 2 bases not matched to a gene. Germline loops: CDR1 DFQATT, CDR2 SNEGSKA (reference sequence). The CDR3 sequence is 13 residues long. TCRdb called the 5' RACE reads again in MiXCR, with one record for every CDR3 protein. The top ten hold about 5.7% of the sample, which has over 30,000 distinct CDR3 sequences, approximately 5.1% seen once. The sequence derives from an adult who was a healthcare worker with PCR-confirmed SARS-CoV-2 infection or an uninfected control (not recorded which). The sequenced sample was whole blood, obtained at baseline. The V and J genes are TRBV20-1 and TRBJ2-1, with 13 bases that match TRBD2. CDR3 amino acids: CSAWTSGRNEQFF. The CDR3 DNA follows: TGCAGTGCTTGGACTAGCGGGAGAAATGAGCAGTTCTTC.